This T cell receptor beta chain was sequenced for a study of T cells in Graves' hyperthyroidism and ophthalmopathy. With regard to this clonotype: Its antigen is unidentified.

RNA transcripts gave rise to amplified TCR beta CDR3 regions. First-round RT-PCR with HTBI primers amplified the TCR CDR3 region. MiXCR, run by TCRdb on the multiplex PCR reads, gives a single entry per CDR3 protein. The repertoire includes fewer than 700,000 distinct CDR3 sequences, about a sixth of them detected once, and 17% sits in the top ten. Study-wide findings and caveats: Blood also carried most thyroid clonotypes expanded above 0.001.

The length of the CDR3 is 15 residues. V was clipped by 7 bases and J by 7 bases, with 25 bases between them. Germline CDR1 GTSNPN, CDR2 SVGIG (reference sequence). PBMCs were obtained from about 9.9 ml fresh peripheral blood. The V and J genes are TRBV30 and TRBJ2-5; possibly TRBD1 for D (7 bases). The specimen was blood. This receptor was taken from a woman aged 18-29 years with Graves' ophthalmopathy. CDR3 residues: CALENGGGGSRTQYF. The CDR3 nucleotides are TGTGCCTTAGAGAATGGAGGGGGCGGTTCGAGGACCCAGTACTTC.